This T cell receptor (beta chain) was recovered during a study of OX40 agonist ivuxolimab in advanced cancers. Method: immunoSEQ multiplex PCR; TCRdb's copy keeps in-frame clones and lacks some. The sample contains approximately 38,000 clones, 65% to 90% of which appear only once. The V end lost 0 bases, the J end lost 7 bases, and 4 bases lay between the germline ends. Germline assignment: CDR1 LNHNV and CDR2 YYDKDF (reference sequence). This CDR3 contains 12 residues. This clonotype was sampled from an adult with an advanced solid tumor such as melanoma, head and neck, liver or kidney cancer. The starting material was CD4+ or CD8+ T cells sorted from blood, obtained in a trial of the OX40 agonist ivuxolimab. This chain connects TRBV15 to TRBJ1-5; D remains unclear. In nucleotides, the CDR3 is TGTGCCACCAGCAGAGATTACCAGCCCCAGCATTTT. Translating gives CATSRDYQPQHF. The full variable domain, completed using reference TRBV15 and TRBJ1-5, is DAMVIQNPRYQVTQFGKPVTLSCSQTLNHNVMYWYQQKSSQAPKLLFHYYDKDFNNEADTPDNFQSRRPNTSFCFLDIRSPGLGDTAMYLCATSRDYQPQHFGDGTRLSIL.